This TCR beta chain emerged from a study of shared clonotypes between healthy human individuals. Study background: For every donor, three CD4 naive, three CD4 memory, two CD8 naive and one CD8 memory plates were used.

Study-level findings and limits: The sampled material consisted only of blood, and tissue repertoires are likely to differ.

The CDR3 spans 17 residues. The junction had 11 bases not matched to a gene; V was cut back by 3 bases and J by 1 base. The germline V gene encodes CDR1 SGHDT and CDR2 YYEEEE. Splitting the CD4+ cells yielded a CD45RA+ naive subset and a CD45RA-negative memory subset. Concerning this clone itself: Its antigen remains unidentified.

Clones were sequenced by immunoSEQ multiplex PCR, and TCRdb holds only the in-frame ones, with some missing. The sample lists roughly 1,500,000 clones, under 99% occurring once. The clonotype comes from a man in his thirties or forties in good health. This chain joins TRBV5-6 and TRBJ2-7, with 9 bases identical to TRBD2. Sequencing was performed on naive CD4+ T cells sorted from blood. Subset denoted: CD45RA+ positively selected. CDR3 bases: TGTGCCAGCAGCTGGCCTCCGGGACTAGCAAATTCCTACGAGCAGTACTTC. Amino acids: CASSWPPGLANSYEQYF.